The present entry profiles one TCR beta chain with its context. The sample comes from a study of blood T cell repertoires in COVID-19. Clones were read by immunoSEQ multiplex PCR, and TCRdb kept only the in-frame ones, dropping some. The sample lists approximately 5,800 clones, around 84% occurring once. Germline V gene data show CDR1 as KGHSH and CDR2 as LQKENI. This CDR3 is 15 amino acids long. V dropped 2 bases and J dropped 7 bases, with 15 bases sitting between them. The V call is TRBV18, the J call TRBJ1-3; TRBD1 might be the D (6 bases). The source is a human donor with active COVID-19. The donor label of this sample is uncertain. Sequenced sample: peripheral blood. In nucleotides, the CDR3 is TGTGCCAGCTCACCAATCCGGACAGCGGATAACACCATATATTTT. It is translated as CASSPIRTADNTIYF.